Below are 29 T cell receptor beta chains sequenced from a single sample in a study of glioma-infiltrating T cells. TCR alpha and beta CDR3 regions were amplified from RNA using iRepertoire nested multiplex PCR. TCRdb passed the multiplex PCR reads through MiXCR, listing each CDR3 protein once. The repertoire holds approximately 400,000 distinct CDR3 sequences, 41% seen once, with approximately 12% in the top ten. The specimen was glioma tissue, nonneoplastic brain tissue, or PBMCs (not recorded which). These receptors were taken from a human donor with low-grade glioma or glioblastoma, undergoing nonglioma brain surgery, or in good health (not recorded which).

V gene TRBV3-1 combines with J gene TRBJ2-5; D may be TRBD1 or TRBD2 (5 bases each). CDR3 length: 15 amino acids. Trimming cost V 2 bases and J 2 bases, with 12 bases left between them. Germline V gene data show CDR1 as LGHDT and CDR2 as YNNKEL (reference sequence). CDR3 loop: CASSQNGALQETQYF. CDR3 sequence (DNA): TGTGCCAGCAGCCAAAACGGGGCGTTGCAAGAGACCCAGTACTTC.

Regarding this clonotype: Because it lacks the conserved phenylalanine or tryptophan at the end, this CDR3 is likely a read error. The V and J genes are TRBV28 and TRBJ1-5; weak D call: TRBD1 (6 bases). The CDR3 runs to 16 residues. Trimming stripped 6 bases from V and 0 bases from J, with 15 bases between. Germline V gives CDR1 MDHEN, CDR2 SYDVKM. The CDR3 loop reads CASSQGGRGSNQPQHS. As DNA, the CDR3 is TGTGCCAGCAGCCAAGGAGGCAGGGGTAGCAATCAGCCCCAGCATTCT.

J is TRBJ1-6 and V is TRBV28; maybe TRBD1 (6 bases). V was cut by 2 bases and J by 11 bases, with 7 bases left in between. The germline CDR1 and CDR2 sequences are MDHEN and SYDVKM. The CDR3 runs to 12 residues. DNA of the CDR3: TGTGCCAGCAGTTTACAGGGGACACCCCTCCACTTT. It codes for CASSLQGTPLHF.

V usage is TRBV4-1 and J usage is TRBJ1-4; D may be TRBD1 (5 bases). V was clipped by 3 bases and J by 8 bases, with 10 bases between them. The CDR3 spans 13 residues. The germline gives CDR1 MGHRA, CDR2 YSYEKL. The DNA of the CDR3 is TGCGCCAGCAGCCACAGGGAGAGGGAAAAACTGTTTTTT. Translating it yields CASSHREREKLFF.

Notes on this clonotype: A much larger clone is a single base away; this may be a read error. The chain links TRBV27 to TRBJ2-1; possibly TRBD1 for D (5 bases). There are 13 residues in the CDR3. Per the germline V gene, CDR1 is MNHEY and CDR2 is SMNVEV (reference sequence). CDR3 nucleotide sequence: TGTGGCAGCAGTTGGCAGGGTAGTAATGAGCAGTTCTTC. This encodes CGSSWQGSNEQFF.

V and J are TRBV20-1 and TRBJ2-7; D is perhaps TRBD1 or TRBD2 (5 bases each). CDR3 length: 13 residues. Germline lookup yields CDR1 DFQATT and CDR2 SNEGSKA (reference sequence). V was cut by 6 bases and J by 3 bases, with 15 bases left in between. The CDR3 reads CSAPGLGHYEQYF. The CDR3 DNA follows: TGCAGTGCCCCCGGACTGGGGCACTACGAGCAGTACTTC.

This clonotype was found a few times. The chain couples TRBV20-1 to TRBJ2-4; maybe TRBD1 (6 bases). With 8 bases removed from V and 6 bases from J, the gap between germline ends came to 11 bases. The germline V gene has CDR1 DFQATT and CDR2 SNEGSKA (reference sequence). The CDR3 is made up of 11 amino acids. In nucleotides, the CDR3 is TGCAGTACCGACAGGTTAAACATTCAGTACTTC. Amino acids: CSTDRLNIQYF.

This clonotype was detected many times. V is TRBV20-1 and J is TRBJ2-7; no reliable D call. Trimming cost V 0 bases and J 1 base, with 10 bases left between them. The germline V gene encodes CDR1 DFQATT and CDR2 SNEGSKA (reference sequence). This CDR3 has 14 amino acids. CDR3 bases: TGCAGTGCTAGAGATAGCAGATCATCCTACGAGCAGTACTTC. Protein sequence: CSARDSRSSYEQYF.

V gene TRBV24-1 combines with J gene TRBJ2-3, with 7 nucleotides matching TRBD1. Germline-derived CDR1 and CDR2 are KGHDR and SFDVKD. This CDR3 has 14 residues. The J segment lost 1 base and the V segment lost 5 bases, leaving 2 bases of the junction unmatched. Here the CDR3 reads CATSVQGGTDTQYF. The CDR3 region has the DNA TGTGCCACCAGTGTTCAGGGGGGCACAGATACGCAGTATTTT.

The chain carries TRBV28 and TRBJ2-1; tentatively, D is TRBD1 (5 bases). CDR3 length: 13 amino acids. In germline, CDR1 is MDHEN, CDR2 SYDVKM. Trimming pared 7 bases from V and 10 bases from J, leaving 17 bases between. The CDR3 DNA reads as TGTGCCAGCATATCAGGGCCCCCCCACGAGCAGTTCTTC. Translated, it gives CASISGPPHEQFF.

This clonotype was seen more than once but under ten times. The chain links TRBV7-9 to TRBJ1-1; 7 nucleotides align to TRBD1. This CDR3 comprises 12 residues. The junction had 5 bases not matched to a gene; V was cut back by 8 bases and J by 5 bases. CDR1 is SEHNR and CDR2 is FQNEAQ in the germline V gene (reference sequence). The CDR3 nucleotides are TGTGCCAGCTCGCACAGGGGAACTGAAGCTTTCTTT. Protein product: CASSHRGTEAFF.

This clonotype has just a few counts. The rearrangement joins TRBV4-1 to TRBJ2-7; possibly TRBD2 for D (5 bases). The CDR3 is 12 amino acids. V gave up 4 bases and J gave up 7 bases, with 11 bases separating them. The germline V gene encodes CDR1 MGHRA and CDR2 YSYEKL. CDR3 sequence (DNA): TGCGCCAGCAGCCGGTCCTCGGGGGAGCAGTACTTC. Amino acids: CASSRSSGEQYF.

Worth noting for this clonotype: A much larger clone lies one base from this, so it may be a read error. The chain couples TRBV20-1 to TRBJ2-5; D remains ambiguous. This CDR3 has 15 amino acids. Germline assignment: CDR1 DFQATT and CDR2 SNEGSKA (reference sequence). The ends were cut back, 0 bases at V and 4 bases at J, with 15 bases in the middle. The CDR3 nucleotides are TGCAGTGCTAGAGATCCCAGCGAGAGGATAGAGACCCAGTACTTC. Its translation: CSARDPSERIETQYF.

The chain's CDR3 is CASSEGSGRGGEQFF. The CDR3, as DNA: TGTGCCAGCAGTGAGGGTAGCGGGAGAGGCGGTGAGCAGTTCTTC. The V and J genes are TRBV2 and TRBJ2-1; TRBD2 matches at 9 bases. V dropped 3 bases and J dropped 9; count of bases not matched to a gene: 9. In germline, CDR1 is SNHLY, CDR2 FYNNEI. The CDR3 contains 15 residues.

The chain combines TRBV19 with TRBJ2-5; TRBD2 matches at 12 bases. This CDR3 is built from 16 residues. The germline gives CDR1 LNHDA, CDR2 SQIVND (reference sequence). V shed 6 bases, J shed 5 bases, and the junction held 10 bases outside the gene matches. CDR3 residues: CASRRSSGRADETQYF. The CDR3 nucleotides read TGTGCCAGTAGGCGATCTAGCGGGAGGGCCGATGAGACCCAGTACTTC.

The gene calls are TRBV7-9 and TRBJ2-6; D unclear. Looked up from germline, CDR1 is SEHNR and CDR2 is FQNEAQ (reference sequence). Trimming cost V 5 bases and J 2 bases, with 10 bases left between them. The CDR3 covers 15 residues. CDR3 sequence reads: CASSPRHTGANVLTF. As DNA, the CDR3 is TGTGCCAGCAGCCCAAGACATACTGGGGCCAACGTCCTGACTTTC.

About this clonotype itself: One junction end does not reproduce the germline sequence, and a read error may be involved. The chain employs TRBV28 and TRBJ2-5; perhaps TRBD2 as D (5 bases). There are 15 residues in the CDR3. Germline loops: CDR1 MDHEN, CDR2 SYDVKM. DNA for the CDR3: TGTGCCAGCACTCCTTCCACGAGCCTGGGAGAGACTCAGTACTTC. Protein: CASTPSTSLGETQYF.

A note on this clonotype: A read error may account for a junction end that differs from germline. The CDR3 DNA is TGTGCCAGCAGCTTAGCCACAGCCCCAGCTCTCTTT. Protein: CASSLATAPALF. The rearrangement uses TRBV7-9 and TRBJ1-1; D is unclear. Germline V gene lookup returns CDR1 SEHNR and CDR2 FQNEAQ (reference sequence). The CDR3 has 12 amino acids.

The chain uses TRBV19 and TRBJ2-5; no reliable D call. This CDR3 is built from 13 residues. Trimming cost V 5 bases and J 5 bases, with 12 bases left between them. The germline V gene has CDR1 LNHDA and CDR2 SQIVND (reference sequence). CDR3 coding DNA: TGTGCCAGTAGTTTGTGGGTCGGGGAGACCCAGTACTTC. Its protein is CASSLWVGETQYF.

A note on this clonotype: This clone may be a read error of a much larger clone one base away. The V gene is TRBV28, the J gene TRBJ2-1; tentative D call: TRBD2 (6 bases). CDR3 length: 12 amino acids. Germline V gene data show CDR1 as MDHEN and CDR2 as SYDVKM. V dropped 10 bases and J dropped 0 bases, with 7 bases sitting between them. The CDR3 DNA is TGTGCCACCGGGAGCTCCTACAATGAGCAGTTCTTC. Translated, it gives CATGSSYNEQFF.

The CDR3 nucleotides are TGCGCCAGCAGCCTCTCAGCGGGGAACTACAATGAGCAGTTCTTC. Amino acid sequence: CASSLSAGNYNEQFF. The chain has TRBV4-1 and TRBJ2-1; TRBD2 agrees at 7 bases. The ends lost 4 bases at V and 3 bases at J; junction bases unmatched: 6. The CDR3 is 15 residues long. CDR1 and CDR2 from the germline V gene are MGHRA and YSYEKL.

Comments on this clonotype: A junction end diverges from the germline sequence, so it may reflect a read error. The chain has TRBV27 and TRBJ2-7, with 11 bases matching TRBD1. Germline assignment: CDR1 MNHEY and CDR2 SMNVEV (reference sequence). CDR3 size: 16 residues. The chain's CDR3 is CASSLGPGQGAREQYF. The DNA for the CDR3 is TGCGCCAGCAGCTTGGGTCCCGGACAGGGGGCAAGGGAGCAGTACTTC.

The rearrangement links TRBV20-1 to TRBJ1-6, with D perhaps matching TRBD1 (6 bases). CDR3 length: 15 amino acids. The germline V gene encodes CDR1 DFQATT and CDR2 SNEGSKA (reference sequence). Between the trimmed V and J ends, which lost 4 bases and 3 bases, there was a span of 13 bases. DNA for the CDR3: TGCAGTGCTACCACAGGGTTTGGCTATAATTCACCCCTCCACTTT. It specifies CSATTGFGYNSPLHF.

This clonotype has a count of ten or more. This chain connects TRBV27 to TRBJ2-3, with TRBD2 matching over 8 bases. This CDR3 spans 15 amino acids. Losses at the gene ends were 4 bases for V and 4 bases for J; bases not matched to a gene: 7. The germline V gene has CDR1 MNHEY and CDR2 SMNVEV (reference sequence). CDR3 DNA sequence: TGTGCCAGCAGTTCCTTAGCGGGAAGTTCAGATACGCAGTATTTT. Protein sequence: CASSSLAGSSDTQYF.

The chain joins TRBV2 to TRBJ2-7, with D hard to call. The CDR3 totals 13 residues. Germline V lookup: CDR1 SNHLY, CDR2 FYNNEI. V was trimmed by 10 bases and J by 1 base, leaving 14 bases between them. The chain's CDR3 is CATLPPRSYEQYF. CDR3 sequence (DNA): TGTGCCACCCTCCCCCCCCGTTCCTACGAGCAGTACTTC.

As regards this clonotype: One end of the junction fails to match germline, which may point to a read error. Here the CDR3 DNA reads TGTGCCAGCAGTGTAGCATGGGGGCTCTCCTACGAGCAGTACTTC. Translated, it gives CASSVAWGLSYEQYF. The rearrangement links TRBV12-3 or TRBV12-4 to TRBJ2-7; D is possibly TRBD1 (6 bases). The CDR3 covers 15 residues.

As regards this clonotype: Being one base from a much bigger clone, this may be a read error. This chain connects TRBV7-2 to TRBJ2-7, with D possibly being TRBD2 (5 bases). The CDR3 sequence is 14 residues long. Germline V CDR1 and CDR2: SGHTA, FQGNSA. The CDR3 DNA reads as TGTGCCAGCAGTTTATCGAATTCGGGGTACGGGCAGTACTTC. Amino acids: CASSLSNSGYGQYF.

This clonotype has just a few counts. CDR3 amino acids: CASREHRGHYEQYF. In DNA form, the CDR3 reads TGTGCCAGCAGAGAACACAGGGGGCACTACGAGCAGTACTTC. The chain couples TRBV6-1 to TRBJ2-7; 9 nucleotides match TRBD1. Germline trimming cut 6 bases from V and 3 bases from J; bases unmatched to any gene: 6. Germline V gene data show CDR1 as MNHNS and CDR2 as SASEGT. There are 14 residues in the CDR3.

With respect to this clonotype: Just one base apart from a much larger clone, this may be a read error. This chain uses TRBV20-1 with TRBJ1-1; no firm D call. Germline V lookup: CDR1 DFQATT, CDR2 SNEGSKA (reference sequence). This CDR3 is 12 amino acids long. The DNA of the CDR3 is TGCAGTGTTAGAGTGCAAGGCACTGAAGCTTTCTTT. Amino acids: CSVRVQGTEAFF.